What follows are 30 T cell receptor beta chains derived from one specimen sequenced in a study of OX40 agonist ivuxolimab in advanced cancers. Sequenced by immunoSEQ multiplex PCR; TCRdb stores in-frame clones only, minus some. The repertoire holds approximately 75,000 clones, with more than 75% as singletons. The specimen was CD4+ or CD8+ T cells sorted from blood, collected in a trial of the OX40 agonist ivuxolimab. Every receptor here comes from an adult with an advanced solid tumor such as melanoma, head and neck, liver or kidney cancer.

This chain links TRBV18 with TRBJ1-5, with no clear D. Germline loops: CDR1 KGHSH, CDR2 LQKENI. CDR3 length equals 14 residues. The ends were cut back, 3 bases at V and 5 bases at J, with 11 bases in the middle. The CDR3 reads CASSPVGRDQPQHF. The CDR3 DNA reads TGTGCCAGCTCACCGGTCGGACGCGATCAGCCCCAGCATTTT. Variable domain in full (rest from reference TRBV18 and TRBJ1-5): NAGVMQNPRHLVRRRGQEARLRCSPMKGHSHVYWYRQLPEEGLKFMVYLQKENIIDESGMPKERFSAEFPKEGPSILRIQQVVRGDSAAYFCASSPVGRDQPQHFGDGTRLSIL.

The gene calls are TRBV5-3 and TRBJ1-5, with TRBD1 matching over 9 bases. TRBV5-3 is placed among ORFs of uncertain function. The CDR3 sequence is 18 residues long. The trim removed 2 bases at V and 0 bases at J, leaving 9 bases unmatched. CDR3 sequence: CARSFKQGARYSNQPQHF. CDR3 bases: TGTGCCAGAAGCTTTAAACAGGGGGCTAGATATAGCAATCAGCCCCAGCATTTT.

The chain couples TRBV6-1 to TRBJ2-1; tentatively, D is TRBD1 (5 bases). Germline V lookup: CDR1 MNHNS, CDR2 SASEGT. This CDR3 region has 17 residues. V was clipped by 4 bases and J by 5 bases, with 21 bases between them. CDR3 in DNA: TGTGCCAGCAGTGGAACCTTCTCGCAGGGAAGGGACAATGAGCAGTTCTTC. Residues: CASSGTFSQGRDNEQFF.

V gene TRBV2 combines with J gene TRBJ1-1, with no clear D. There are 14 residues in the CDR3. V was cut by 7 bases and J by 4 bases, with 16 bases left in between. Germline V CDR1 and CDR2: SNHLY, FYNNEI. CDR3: CASTLSYQRTEAFF. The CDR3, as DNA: TGTGCCAGCACCTTATCGTATCAGCGCACTGAAGCTTTCTTT.

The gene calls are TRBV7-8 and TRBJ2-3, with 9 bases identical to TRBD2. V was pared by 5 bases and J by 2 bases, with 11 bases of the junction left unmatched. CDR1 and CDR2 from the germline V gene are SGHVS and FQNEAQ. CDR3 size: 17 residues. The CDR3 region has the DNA TGTGCCAGCAGCCGACGCCTACTAGCGGGCTACACAGATACGCAGTATTTT. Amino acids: CASSRRLLAGYTDTQYF.

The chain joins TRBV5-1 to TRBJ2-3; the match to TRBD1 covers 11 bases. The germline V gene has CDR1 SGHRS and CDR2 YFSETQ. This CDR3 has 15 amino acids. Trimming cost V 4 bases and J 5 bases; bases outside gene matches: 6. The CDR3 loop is CASSAAGTGGDTQYF. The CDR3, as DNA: TGCGCCAGCAGCGCGGCCGGGACAGGGGGAGATACGCAGTATTTT.

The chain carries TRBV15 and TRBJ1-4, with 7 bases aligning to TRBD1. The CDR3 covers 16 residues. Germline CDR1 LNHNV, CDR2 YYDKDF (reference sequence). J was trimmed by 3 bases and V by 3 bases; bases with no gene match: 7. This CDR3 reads CATSRRKGAANEKLFF. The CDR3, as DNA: TGTGCCACCAGCAGGAGGAAGGGGGCAGCTAATGAAAAACTGTTTTTT.

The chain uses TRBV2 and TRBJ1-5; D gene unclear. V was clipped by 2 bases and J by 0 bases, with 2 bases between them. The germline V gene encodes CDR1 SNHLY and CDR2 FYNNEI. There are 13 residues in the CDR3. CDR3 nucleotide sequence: TGTGCCAGCAGTGAAAATAGCAATCAGCCCCAGCATTTT. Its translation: CASSENSNQPQHF. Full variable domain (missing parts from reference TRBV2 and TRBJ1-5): EPEVTQTPSHQVTQMGQEVILRCVPISNHLYFYWYRQILGQKVEFLVSFYNNEISEKSEIFDDQFSVERPDGSNFTLKIRSTKLEDSAMYFCASSENSNQPQHFGDGTRLSIL.

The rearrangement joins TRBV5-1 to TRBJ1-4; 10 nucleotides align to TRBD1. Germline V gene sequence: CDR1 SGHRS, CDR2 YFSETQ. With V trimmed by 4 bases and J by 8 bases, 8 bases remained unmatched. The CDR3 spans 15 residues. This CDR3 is CASSATGTGEEKLFF. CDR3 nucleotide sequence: TGCGCCAGCAGCGCTACCGGGACAGGGGAGGAAAAACTGTTTTTT.

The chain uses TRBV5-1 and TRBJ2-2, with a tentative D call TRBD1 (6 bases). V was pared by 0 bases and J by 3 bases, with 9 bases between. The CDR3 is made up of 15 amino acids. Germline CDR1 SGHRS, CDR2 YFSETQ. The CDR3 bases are TGCGCCAGCAGCTTGGAGCGACAGGACACCGGGGAGCTGTTTTTT. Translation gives CASSLERQDTGELFF.

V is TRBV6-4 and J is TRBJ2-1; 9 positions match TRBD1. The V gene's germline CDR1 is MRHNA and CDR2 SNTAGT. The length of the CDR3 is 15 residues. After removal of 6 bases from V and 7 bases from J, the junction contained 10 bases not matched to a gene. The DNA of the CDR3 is TGTGCCAGCAGCGGACAGGGGTTGGTTGGGAATGAGCAGTTCTTC. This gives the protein CASSGQGLVGNEQFF.

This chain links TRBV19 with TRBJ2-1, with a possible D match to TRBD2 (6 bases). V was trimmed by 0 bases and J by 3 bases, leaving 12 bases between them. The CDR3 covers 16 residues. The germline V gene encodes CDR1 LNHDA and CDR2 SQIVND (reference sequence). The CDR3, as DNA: TGTGCCAGTAGTATAGATGGGCGGGAAAGCTACAATGAGCAGTTCTTC. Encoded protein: CASSIDGRESYNEQFF. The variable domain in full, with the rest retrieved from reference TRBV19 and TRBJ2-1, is DGGITQSPKYLFRKEGQNVTLSCEQNLNHDAMYWYRQDPGQGLRLIYYSQIVNDFQKGDIAEGYSVSREKKESFPLTVTSAQKNPTAFYLCASSIDGRESYNEQFFGPGTRLTVL.

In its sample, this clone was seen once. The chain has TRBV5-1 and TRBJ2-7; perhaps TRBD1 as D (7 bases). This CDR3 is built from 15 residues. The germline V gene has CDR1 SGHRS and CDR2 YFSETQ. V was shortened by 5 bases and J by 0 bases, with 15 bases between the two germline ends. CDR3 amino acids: CASREGTVVSYEQYF. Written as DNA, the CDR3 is TGCGCCAGCAGGGAGGGGACAGTGGTCTCCTACGAGCAGTACTTC.

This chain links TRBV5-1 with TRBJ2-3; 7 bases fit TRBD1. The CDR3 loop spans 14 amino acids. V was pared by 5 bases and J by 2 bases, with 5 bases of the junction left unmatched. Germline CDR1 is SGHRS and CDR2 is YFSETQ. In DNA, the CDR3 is TGCGCCAGCAGACGGGACAGCCACACAGATACGCAGTATTTT. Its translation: CASRRDSHTDTQYF.

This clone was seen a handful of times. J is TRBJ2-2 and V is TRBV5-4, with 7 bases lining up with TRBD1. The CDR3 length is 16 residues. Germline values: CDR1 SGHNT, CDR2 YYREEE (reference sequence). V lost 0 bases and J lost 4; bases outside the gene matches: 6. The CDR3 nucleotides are TGTGCCAGCAGCTTGGGACAGGGACGGGTCACCGGGGAGCTGTTTTTT. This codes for CASSLGQGRVTGELFF.

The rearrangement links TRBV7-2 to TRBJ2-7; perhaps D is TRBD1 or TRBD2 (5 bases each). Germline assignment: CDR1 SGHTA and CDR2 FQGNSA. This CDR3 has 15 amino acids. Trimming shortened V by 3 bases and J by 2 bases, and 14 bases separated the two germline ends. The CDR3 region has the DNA TGTGCCAGCAGCTTTTGGGGGTCCGGGGCCTACGAGCAGTACTTC. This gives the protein CASSFWGSGAYEQYF.

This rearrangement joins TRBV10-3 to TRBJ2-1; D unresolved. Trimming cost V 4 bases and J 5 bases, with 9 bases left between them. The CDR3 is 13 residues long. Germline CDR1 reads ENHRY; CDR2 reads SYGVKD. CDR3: CAISAPPHNEQFF. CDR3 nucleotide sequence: TGTGCCATCAGTGCACCCCCCCACAATGAGCAGTTCTTC.

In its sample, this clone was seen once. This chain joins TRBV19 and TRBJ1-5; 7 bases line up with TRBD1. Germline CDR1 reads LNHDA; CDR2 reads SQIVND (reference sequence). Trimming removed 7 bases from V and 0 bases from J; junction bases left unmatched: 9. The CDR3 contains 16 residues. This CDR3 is CASTDRVLHSNQPQHF. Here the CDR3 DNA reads TGTGCCAGTACCGACAGGGTCCTTCATAGCAATCAGCCCCAGCATTTT. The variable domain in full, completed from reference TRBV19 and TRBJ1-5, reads DGGITQSPKYLFRKEGQNVTLSCEQNLNHDAMYWYRQDPGQGLRLIYYSQIVNDFQKGDIAEGYSVSREKKESFPLTVTSAQKNPTAFYLCASTDRVLHSNQPQHFGDGTRLSIL.

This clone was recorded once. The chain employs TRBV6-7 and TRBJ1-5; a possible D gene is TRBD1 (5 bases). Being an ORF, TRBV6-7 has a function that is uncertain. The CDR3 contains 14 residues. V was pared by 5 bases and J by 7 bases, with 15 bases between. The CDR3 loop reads CASSPGPREQPQHF. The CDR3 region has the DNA TGTGCCAGCAGTCCGGGACCGAGAGAGCAGCCCCAGCATTTT.

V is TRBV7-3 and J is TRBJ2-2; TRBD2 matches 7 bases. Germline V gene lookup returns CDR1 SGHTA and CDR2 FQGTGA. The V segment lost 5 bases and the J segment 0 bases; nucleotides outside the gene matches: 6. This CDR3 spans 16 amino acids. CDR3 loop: CASSPGAGANTGELFF. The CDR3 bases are TGTGCCAGCAGCCCCGGGGCGGGGGCGAACACCGGGGAGCTGTTTTTT.

The CDR3, as DNA: TGTGCCATCAGTGCCTACAGGGGTGGCCAGCCCCAGCATTTT. Protein product: CAISAYRGGQPQHF. The rearrangement uses TRBV10-3 and TRBJ1-5, with 7 bases lining up with TRBD1. The V and J ends lost 4 bases and 7 bases, in that order; junction bases with no gene match: 7. Per the germline V gene, CDR1 is ENHRY and CDR2 is SYGVKD. This CDR3 has 14 amino acids.

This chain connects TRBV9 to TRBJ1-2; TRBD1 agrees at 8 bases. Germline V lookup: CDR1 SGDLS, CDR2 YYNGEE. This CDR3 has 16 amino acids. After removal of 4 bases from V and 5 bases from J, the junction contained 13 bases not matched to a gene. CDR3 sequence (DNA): TGTGCCAGCAGCCCGGGACAGGAGATGCTTCAGTATGGCTACACCTTC. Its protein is CASSPGQEMLQYGYTF.

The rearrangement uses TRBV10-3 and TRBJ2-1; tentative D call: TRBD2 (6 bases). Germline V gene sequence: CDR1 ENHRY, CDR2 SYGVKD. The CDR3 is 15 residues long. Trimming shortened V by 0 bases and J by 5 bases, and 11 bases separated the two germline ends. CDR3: CAISESSLANNEQFF. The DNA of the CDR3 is TGTGCCATCAGTGAGTCAAGCCTAGCGAACAATGAGCAGTTCTTC.

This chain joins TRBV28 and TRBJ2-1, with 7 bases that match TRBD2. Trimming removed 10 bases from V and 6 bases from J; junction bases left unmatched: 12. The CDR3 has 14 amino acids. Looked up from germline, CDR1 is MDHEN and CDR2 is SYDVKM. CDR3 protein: CATGRHSGVNEQFF. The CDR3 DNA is TGTGCCACCGGAAGACACAGCGGGGTCAATGAGCAGTTCTTC. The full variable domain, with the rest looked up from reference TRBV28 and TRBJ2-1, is DVKVTQSSRYLVKRTGEKVFLECVQDMDHENMFWYRQDPGLGLRLIYFSYDVKMKEKGDIPEGYSVSREKKERFSLILESASTNQTSMYLCATGRHSGVNEQFFGPGTRLTVL.

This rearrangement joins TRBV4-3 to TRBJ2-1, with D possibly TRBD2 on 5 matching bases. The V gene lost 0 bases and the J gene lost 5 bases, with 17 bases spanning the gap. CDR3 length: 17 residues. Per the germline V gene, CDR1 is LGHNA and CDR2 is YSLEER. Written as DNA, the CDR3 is TGCGCCAGCAGCCAAGACGGGTGGCGCTACGGGAACAATGAGCAGTTCTTC. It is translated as CASSQDGWRYGNNEQFF.

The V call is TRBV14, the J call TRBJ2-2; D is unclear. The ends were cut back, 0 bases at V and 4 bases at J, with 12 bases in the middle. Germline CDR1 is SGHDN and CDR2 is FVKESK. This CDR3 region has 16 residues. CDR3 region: CASSQDLPGLTGELFF. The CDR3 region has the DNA TGTGCCAGCAGCCAAGATTTGCCAGGTCTCACCGGGGAGCTGTTTTTT.

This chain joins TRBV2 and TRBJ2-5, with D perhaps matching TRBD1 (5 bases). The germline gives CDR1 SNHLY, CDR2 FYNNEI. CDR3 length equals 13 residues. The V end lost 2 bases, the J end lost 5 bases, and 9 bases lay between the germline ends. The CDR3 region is CASSEYRLETQYF. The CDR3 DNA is TGTGCCAGCAGTGAATACAGGTTGGAGACCCAGTACTTC.

The CDR3 region is CSVEEVGYEQYF. The DNA for the CDR3 is TGCAGCGTTGAAGAAGTGGGGTACGAGCAGTACTTC. This chain uses TRBV29-1 with TRBJ2-7; no clear D gene. The CDR3 runs to 12 residues. Trimming stripped 0 bases from V and 4 bases from J, with 7 bases between. The germline gives CDR1 SQVTM, CDR2 ANQGSEA.

The CDR3, as DNA: TGTGCCAGCAGCCCGAGAACTCAGGTGACTAACTATGGCTACACCTTC. Its protein product is CASSPRTQVTNYGYTF. The chain employs TRBV16 and TRBJ1-2; D is unresolved. The germline gives CDR1 KGHSY, CDR2 FQNENV. Deletions cut 4 bases from V and 0 bases from J, with 15 bases between. The CDR3 runs to 16 residues.

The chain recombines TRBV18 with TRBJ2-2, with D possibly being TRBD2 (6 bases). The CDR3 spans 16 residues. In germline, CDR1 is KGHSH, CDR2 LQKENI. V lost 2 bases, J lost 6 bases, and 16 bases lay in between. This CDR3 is CASSPWGDSRPGELFF. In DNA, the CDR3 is TGTGCCAGCTCACCATGGGGGGACTCACGGCCCGGGGAGCTGTTTTTT.